This T cell receptor (beta chain) was sequenced in a study of OX40 agonist ivuxolimab in advanced cancers. Study at large: Subjects had a mean age of roughly 57 years, with a range of roughly 20 to 79; just over 80% were male.

People who had autoimmune disease history or systemic immunosuppression were excluded. The timepoints at which blood was sampled were baseline, cycle 4 day 1, and cycle 7 day 1. To note about this clone: Its specificity is not known.

V gave up 0 bases and J gave up 4 bases, with 6 bases separating them. From germline, CDR1 is MNHEY and CDR2 SVGAGI. The CDR3 sequence is 13 residues long. Data came from immunoSEQ multiplex PCR; TCRdb stores just in-frame clones and leaves some out. The sample records about 52,000 clones, roughly nine tenths being singletons. Whole-study findings and limits: In CD8+ T cells, expanded clones were on average more numerous than in CD4+.

This specimen consisted of CD4+ or CD8+ T cells sorted from blood, obtained in a trial of the OX40 agonist ivuxolimab. The receptor's source is an adult with an advanced solid tumor such as melanoma, head and neck, liver or kidney cancer. This sequence joins TRBV6-5 and TRBJ1-1; no definite D call. This chain's CDR3 is CASSYSAGTEAFF. CDR3 coding DNA: TGTGCCAGCAGTTACTCAGCGGGCACTGAAGCTTTCTTT.